These 17 T cell receptor beta chains share one sample of origin, sequenced in a study of cytomegalovirus exposure and HLA in healthy donors. Vbeta (60) and Jbeta (13) primers were used in the PCR. Assay used: immunoSEQ multiplex PCR; TCRdb lists only in-frame clones, some missing. The sample has 160,000 or so clones, around 69% seen once. The source material was PBMCs. The receptors originated from a woman aged 25-40 years in good health and CMV-seronegative.

This chain links TRBV5-6 with TRBJ1-4, with a tentative D call TRBD1 (5 bases). With 6 bases removed from V and 3 bases from J, the gap between germline ends came to 12 bases. The CDR3 is made up of 14 amino acids. Germline V gene lookup returns CDR1 SGHDT and CDR2 YYEEEE. The CDR3 region has the DNA TGTGCCAGCACCTATACAGGAGCTAATGAAAAACTGTTTTTT. It is translated as CASTYTGANEKLFF.

This chain links TRBV7-3 with TRBJ2-2; D is possibly TRBD2 (6 bases). The CDR3 consists of 14 residues. V shed 5 bases and J shed 8 bases, with 15 bases lying between them. CDR1 SGHTA and CDR2 FQGTGA come from the germline V gene. DNA for the CDR3: TGTGCCAGCAGCCCCGGGACGGGACTTGGGGAGCTGTTTTTT. Translating it yields CASSPGTGLGELFF.

V and J are TRBV18 and TRBJ2-7, with D possibly being TRBD1 (5 bases). V lost 0 bases and J lost 1, with 13 bases in between. CDR1 is KGHSH and CDR2 is LQKENI in the germline V gene. The CDR3 has 16 amino acids. For the CDR3, the DNA is TGTGCCAGCTCACCACCGGGGCAGATTCCTTCCTACGAGCAGTACTTC. Translating it yields CASSPPGQIPSYEQYF.

The J gene is TRBJ1-1, the V gene TRBV28, with a tentative D call TRBD1 (6 bases). The germline CDR1 and CDR2 sequences are MDHEN and SYDVKM. Trimming shortened V by 6 bases and J by 4 bases, and 18 bases separated the two germline ends. This CDR3 is built from 15 residues. CDR3 bases: TGTGCCAGCAGCACTAGACAGGTATACGGCACTGAAGCTTTCTTT. This gives the protein CASSTRQVYGTEAFF. Based on the CDR3 plus reference TRBV28 and TRBJ1-1, the full variable domain is DVKVTQSSRYLVKRTGEKVFLECVQDMDHENMFWYRQDPGLGLRLIYFSYDVKMKEKGDIPEGYSVSREKKERFSLILESASTNQTSMYLCASSTRQVYGTEAFFGQGTRLTVV.

This clone has a single count. The chain joins TRBV7-9 to TRBJ1-1; possibly TRBD1 for D (6 bases). The CDR3 is made up of 14 amino acids. Looked up from germline, CDR1 is SEHNR and CDR2 is FQNEAQ (reference sequence). V gave up 5 bases and J gave up 4 bases, with 14 bases separating them. The CDR3 region has the DNA TGTGCCAGCAGCCTGCGACAGGTGGGCACTGAAGCTTTCTTT. Residues: CASSLRQVGTEAFF.

The rearrangement joins TRBV6-1 to TRBJ1-1; tentative D call: TRBD1 (6 bases). Germline-derived CDR1 and CDR2 are MNHNS and SASEGT. This CDR3 region has 13 residues. The V and J ends lost 5 bases and 5 bases respectively, with 12 bases between them. CDR3 nucleotide sequence: TGTGCCAGCAGTACAGGGTTTTTGACTGAAGCTTTCTTT. Its translation: CASSTGFLTEAFF.

The chain is built from TRBV2 and TRBJ2-7; D call uncertain. Trimming removed 0 bases from V and 7 bases from J, with 7 bases in between. The CDR3 loop spans 12 amino acids. Germline lookup yields CDR1 SNHLY and CDR2 FYNNEI. CDR3 in amino acids: CASSEALQEQYF. CDR3 DNA: TGTGCCAGCAGTGAAGCGCTTCAGGAGCAGTACTTC.

CDR3 DNA: TGTGCCAGCAGCTACACAGGGGGTGACGGAAACACCATATATTTT. Translated: CASSYTGGDGNTIYF. J is TRBJ1-3 and V is TRBV5-5, with 8 bases aligning to TRBD1. V shed 3 bases and J 4 bases; nucleotides not matched to a gene: 6. The germline V gene has CDR1 SGHKS and CDR2 YYEKEE (reference sequence). The CDR3 runs to 15 residues. Supplemented by reference TRBV5-5 and TRBJ1-3, the full variable domain reads DAGVTQSPTHLIKTRGQQVTLRCSPISGHKSVSWYQQVLGQGPQFIFQYYEKEERGRGNFPDRFSARQFPNYSSELNVNALLLGDSALYLCASSYTGGDGNTIYFGEGSWLTVV.

The chain carries TRBV9 and TRBJ2-1; TRBD2 matches 10 bases. Germline V gene lookup returns CDR1 SGDLS and CDR2 YYNGEE. With 0 bases clipped from V and 9 bases from J, the junction kept 6 bases outside the gene matches. CDR3 size: 15 residues. The CDR3 nucleotides are TGTGCCAGCAGCGTAGCAGCGGGAGGGCCGGTTGAGCAGTTCTTC. It translates to CASSVAAGGPVEQFF.

This rearrangement joins TRBV29-1 to TRBJ1-4; TRBD1 matches at 8 bases. The germline V gene has CDR1 SQVTM and CDR2 ANQGSEA. The CDR3 is made up of 12 amino acids. With 6 bases clipped from V and 6 bases from J, the junction kept 3 bases outside the gene matches. CDR3 in DNA: TGCAGCGTGCAGGGGGCTGATGAAAAACTGTTTTTT. It encodes CSVQGADEKLFF.

Concerning this clone itself: An end of the junction differs from the germline gene, which may be a read error. V gene TRBV7-9 combines with J gene TRBJ2-7, with D maybe TRBD1 (5 bases). The germline V gene encodes CDR1 SEHNR and CDR2 FQNEAQ (reference sequence). This CDR3 contains 12 residues. The CDR3 sequence: CSSTKGDYEQYF. The CDR3, as DNA: TGTTCCAGCACCAAAGGGGACTACGAGCAGTACTTC.

This clone was seen once. This chain connects TRBV5-3 to TRBJ2-1; 7 bases match TRBD1. TRBV5-3 has ORF status, its function being uncertain. With V trimmed by 4 bases and J by 12 bases, 25 bases remained unmatched. The CDR3 covers 18 residues. The DNA of the CDR3 is TGTGCCAGAAGCGCTAAAGACAGGGCGCTCCCCAATCCAATCGGGCAGTTCTTC. Protein sequence: CARSAKDRALPNPIGQFF.

This clone was detected a few times. This chain connects TRBV29-1 to TRBJ2-7; 11 bases are a match to TRBD2. The CDR3 contains 15 residues. V dropped 7 bases and J dropped 4; count of bases not matched to a gene: 12. CDR1 and CDR2 (germline): SQVTM, ANQGSEA. The chain's CDR3 is CSANSLAGGGYEQYF. CDR3 bases: TGCAGCGCCAACTCGCTAGCGGGAGGTGGGTACGAGCAGTACTTC.

This CDR3 is CASTTGGSQPQHF. The DNA of the CDR3 is TGTGCCAGCACTACAGGGGGAAGTCAGCCCCAGCATTTT. The chain uses TRBV28 and TRBJ1-5, with TRBD1 identical over 8 bases. V was clipped by 7 bases and J by 6 bases; unmatched bases: 5. Germline-derived CDR1 and CDR2 are MDHEN and SYDVKM. This CDR3 has 13 residues.

The gene calls are TRBV5-1 and TRBJ2-1; perhaps TRBD1 as D (6 bases). Trimming took 0 bases from V and 3 from J, leaving 10 bases between them. This CDR3 is 15 amino acids long. Germline V lookup: CDR1 SGHRS, CDR2 YFSETQ. The CDR3 reads CASSLADRNYNEQFF. The CDR3, as DNA: TGCGCCAGCAGCTTGGCGGACAGAAACTACAATGAGCAGTTCTTC.

This chain uses TRBV11-2 with TRBJ2-7; perhaps TRBD2 as D (6 bases). The CDR3 loop spans 14 amino acids. Trimming left V 6 bases short and J 1 base short, with 13 bases between. Per germline, CDR1 SGHAT and CDR2 FQNNGV. The CDR3 region is CASRRGTGSYEQYF. DNA for the CDR3: TGTGCCAGCAGACGCGGGACCGGGTCCTACGAGCAGTACTTC. The whole variable domain, remainder taken from reference TRBV11-2 and TRBJ2-7, is EAGVAQSPRYKIIEKRQSVAFWCNPISGHATLYWYQQILGQGPKLLIQFQNNGVVDDSQLPKDRFSAERLKGVDSTLKIQPAKLEDSAVYLCASRRGTGSYEQYFGPGTRLTVT.

The CDR3 here is CASAGTGKNIQYF. CDR3 nucleotides: TGTGCCAGCGCCGGGACAGGGAAAAACATTCAGTACTTC. The rearrangement joins TRBV27 to TRBJ2-4, with 9 bases aligning to TRBD1. The CDR3 runs to 13 residues. The ends lost 8 bases at V and 4 bases at J; junction bases unmatched: 3. CDR1 is MNHEY and CDR2 is SMNVEV in the germline V gene (reference sequence).